This is a list of T cell receptor beta chains from one sample in a study of T cells expressing NK-cell markers. TCRdb reprocessed the 5' RACE reads and stores each CDR3 protein as one record, lacking DNA. This sample's clone table lists 550,000 to 600,000 distinct CDR3 sequences. Input material: blood T cells: a sorted CD56 or NKG2C T cell subset, CD4+ or CD8+ T cells, or bulk PBMC T cells (not recorded which). The receptors come from a man younger than 35 in good health. Both conserved end residues are part of each CDR3.

v_gene: TRBV7-9; len: 17; j_gene: TRBJ1-2; CDR3aa: CASSLGARDDYPYGYTF
v_gene: TRBV12-3/TRBV12-4; len: 15; j_gene: TRBJ1-1; CDR3aa: CASSPLQERRPEAFF
v_gene: TRBV5-1; len: 14; j_gene: TRBJ2-3; CDR3aa: CASSTGGSVDTQYF
v_gene: TRBV12-3/TRBV12-4; len: 17; j_gene: TRBJ2-6; CDR3aa: CASSFQGIGSGANVLTF
v_gene: TRBV5-1; len: 14; j_gene: TRBJ2-2; CDR3aa: CASSWGQADGELFF
v_gene: TRBV12-3/TRBV12-4; len: 17; j_gene: TRBJ2-5; CDR3aa: CASSLSRGGRGKETQYF
v_gene: TRBV12-3/TRBV12-4; len: 12; j_gene: TRBJ2-1; CDR3aa: CASNDDSPEQFF
v_gene: TRBV20-1; len: 14; j_gene: TRBJ2-5; CDR3aa: CSASQSGSQETQYF
v_gene: TRBV15; len: 13; j_gene: TRBJ2-5; CDR3aa: CATSNREKGTQYF
v_gene: TRBV4-3; len: 17; j_gene: TRBJ2-7; CDR3aa: CASSQQLASGSSYEQYF
v_gene: TRBV20-1; len: 14; j_gene: TRBJ2-3; CDR3aa: CSARDGREGPTQYF
v_gene: TRBV6-1; len: 15; j_gene: TRBJ2-1; CDR3aa: CASRDGTSPSNEQFF
v_gene: TRBV11-2; len: 15; j_gene: TRBJ2-2; CDR3aa: CASTLGRANTGELFF
v_gene: TRBV20-1; len: 18; j_gene: TRBJ2-1; CDR3aa: CSATNSPITSGAYNEQFF
v_gene: TRBV5-1; len: 13; j_gene: TRBJ1-1; CDR3aa: CASSLESGTQAFF
v_gene: TRBV7-8; len: 18; j_gene: TRBJ1-5; CDR3aa: CASSLALGQGTYNQPQHF
v_gene: TRBV20-1; len: 15; j_gene: TRBJ1-5; CDR3aa: CSASPGQGVNQPQHF
v_gene: TRBV30; len: 11; j_gene: TRBJ2-7; CDR3aa: CAWSLGLGQYF
v_gene: TRBV3-1; len: 16; j_gene: TRBJ2-1; CDR3aa: CASSQGIRGEYNEQFF
v_gene: TRBV30; len: 12; j_gene: TRBJ2-7; CDR3aa: CAGAVLGYEQYF
v_gene: TRBV20-1; len: 13; j_gene: TRBJ2-3; CDR3aa: CSASLPRIATQYF
v_gene: TRBV30; len: 13; j_gene: TRBJ1-1; CDR3aa: CAWIYRGITEAFF
v_gene: TRBV27; len: 11; j_gene: TRBJ2-7; CDR3aa: CSTRGSGEQYF
v_gene: TRBV3-1; len: 15; j_gene: TRBJ1-1; CDR3aa: CASSQDTVLNTEAFF
v_gene: TRBV4-2; len: 14; j_gene: TRBJ1-6; CDR3aa: CASSQGTGTGHLHF
v_gene: TRBV6-5; len: 11; j_gene: TRBJ2-2; CDR3aa: CASIYLGELFF
v_gene: TRBV28; len: 15; j_gene: TRBJ2-3; CDR3aa: CASSSYRVGRYTQYF